Each of the 8 T cell receptor beta chains below was sequenced from the same sample in a study of blood T cell repertoires in COVID-19. Method: immunoSEQ multiplex PCR; TCRdb's copy keeps in-frame clones and lacks some. The sample carries 400,000 or so clones, roughly 86% recorded once. The sequenced sample consisted of PBMCs or T cells enriched from blood (not recorded which). The receptor source for this set is a woman aged 35 to 49 with acute COVID-19.

The chain is built from TRBV7-2 and TRBJ2-5; TRBD2 matches 8 bases. This CDR3 comprises 15 residues. V gave up 5 bases and J gave up 2 bases; unmatched junction bases: 7. Per the germline V gene, CDR1 is SGHTA and CDR2 is FQGNSA. The CDR3 spells CASSQPAGGQETQYF. The CDR3 DNA is TGTGCCAGCAGCCAGCCTGCGGGGGGACAAGAGACCCAGTACTTC.

This chain connects TRBV7-9 to TRBJ1-5; D is ambiguous. Germline V CDR1 and CDR2: SEHNR, FQNEAQ (reference sequence). This CDR3 has 14 amino acids. Trimming left V 4 bases short and J 3 bases short, with 10 bases between. CDR3 bases: TGTGCCAGCAGCTCCATCGGTGACAATCAGCCCCAGCATTTT. Amino acid sequence: CASSSIGDNQPQHF.

The chain couples TRBV6-5 to TRBJ1-2; 9 nucleotides match TRBD1. With V trimmed by 6 bases and J by 3 bases, 2 bases remained unmatched. This CDR3 contains 13 residues. Germline V gene lookup returns CDR1 MNHEY and CDR2 SVGAGI. CDR3 DNA sequence: TGTGCCAGCAGCTGGACAGGGGACTATGGCTACACCTTC. It translates to CASSWTGDYGYTF.

The V and J genes are TRBV2 and TRBJ1-1, with TRBD1 matching 8 bases. The V gene's germline CDR1 is SNHLY and CDR2 FYNNEI. The CDR3 spans 14 residues. The trim removed 6 bases at V and 0 bases at J, leaving 3 bases unmatched. The CDR3 spells CASRAQGVNTEAFF. The CDR3 bases are TGTGCCAGCAGGGCACAGGGGGTGAACACTGAAGCTTTCTTT. Full variable domain (missing parts from reference TRBV2 and TRBJ1-1): EPEVTQTPSHQVTQMGQEVILRCVPISNHLYFYWYRQILGQKVEFLVSFYNNEISEKSEIFDDQFSVERPDGSNFTLKIRSTKLEDSAMYFCASRAQGVNTEAFFGQGTRLTVV.

The V and J genes are TRBV6-2 or TRBV6-3 and TRBJ2-7; 8 bases are a match to TRBD1. CDR3 length equals 16 residues. CDR1 is MNHEY, CDR2 SVGEGT, per germline. Trimming removed 0 bases from V and 1 base from J; junction bases left unmatched: 5. For the CDR3, the DNA is TGTGCCAGCAGTTACTCGACAGGGGAAGAGTCCTACGAGCAGTACTTC. It is translated as CASSYSTGEESYEQYF.

The chain links TRBV5-1 to TRBJ2-7, with TRBD1 matching over 11 bases. V lost 2 bases and J lost 6; bases outside the gene matches: 10. This CDR3 has 16 residues. CDR1 SGHRS and CDR2 YFSETQ come from the germline V gene. In DNA, the CDR3 is TGCGCCAGCAGCTTCGCGACGGGACAGGGGGTGGGCGAGCAGTACTTC. The encoded protein is CASSFATGQGVGEQYF.

The V gene is TRBV5-1, the J gene TRBJ2-1; 11 nucleotides match TRBD2. The CDR3 runs to 16 residues. V gave up 4 bases and J gave up 4 bases; unmatched junction bases: 7. Germline V CDR1 and CDR2: SGHRS, YFSETQ. Here the CDR3 DNA reads TGCGCCAGCAGCAAGGAGACTAGCGGGGAGTACAATGAGCAGTTCTTC. It translates to CASSKETSGEYNEQFF.

The chain carries TRBV29-1 and TRBJ1-5; TRBD1 agrees at 9 bases. Germline loops: CDR1 SQVTM, CDR2 ANQGSEA. Trimming cost V 6 bases and J 4 bases; bases outside gene matches: 7. The CDR3 covers 14 residues. The DNA for the CDR3 is TGCAGCGTCGCCGGGACAGGGCTAAATCAGCCCCAGCATTTT. Its translation is CSVAGTGLNQPQHF.